A selection of T cell receptor beta chains follows, all from one sample in a study of cytomegalovirus exposure and HLA in healthy donors. Using immunoSEQ multiplex PCR, the repertoire was profiled, and TCRdb retains in-frame clones only, with some absent. Counted here are under 200,000 clones, roughly 89% occurring once; the ten biggest clones make up 10%. Sequenced material: PBMCs. The origin of the receptors is a woman between 18 and 29 years old in good health and CMV-seropositive. CDR3s include the opening cysteine and the closing phenylalanine or tryptophan. A D gene is named only where the DNA matches it firmly. Rows give clone size only sometimes, using once, few, many, or a class for an expanded clone.

v_gene	d_gene	j_gene	abundance	CDR3aa	CDR3nt
TRBV7-8	TRBD2	TRBJ2-7	.	CASSTSGGMPYEQYF	TGTGCCAGCAGTACTAGCGGGGGTATGCCTTACGAGCAGTACTTC
TRBV9	.	TRBJ2-7	.	CASSGTGRTYEQYF	TGTGCCAGCAGCGGGACGGGGAGAACCTACGAGCAGTACTTC
TRBV7-9	TRBD1	TRBJ1-1	.	CASSLAGQGATFF	TGTGCCAGCAGCTTAGCGGGACAGGGCGCAACTTTCTTT
TRBV19	.	TRBJ1-2	few	CASIPGSDYGYTF	TGTGCCAGTATCCCAGGTAGTGACTATGGCTACACCTTC
TRBV5-1	TRBD1	TRBJ1-3	.	CASSSGQASGNTIYF	TGCGCCAGCAGCTCCGGACAGGCTTCGGGAAACACCATATATTTT
TRBV19	TRBD1	TRBJ1-5	.	CASSIQGDNQPQHF	TGTGCCAGTAGTATACAGGGGGACAATCAGCCCCAGCATTTT
TRBV6-5	.	TRBJ1-1	.	CASSYDLGHLNTEAFF	TGTGCCAGCAGTTACGACTTGGGACACTTGAACACTGAAGCTTTCTTT
TRBV7-3	TRBD1	TRBJ1-1	.	CASSPDRGRLESEAFF	TGTGCCAGCAGCCCAGACAGGGGGCGTCTGGAGAGTGAAGCTTTCTTT
TRBV2	.	TRBJ2-1	.	CASRDFFSDNEQFF	TGTGCCAGCAGGGACTTTTTCTCCGACAATGAGCAGTTCTTC
TRBV15	TRBD1	TRBJ2-7	.	CATSREARGLEQYF	TGTGCCACCAGCAGAGAGGCCAGGGGGCTCGAGCAGTACTTC
TRBV2	.	TRBJ2-1	.	CATAPLASSYNEQFF	TGTGCCACCGCCCCACTAGCTAGCTCCTACAATGAGCAGTTCTTC
TRBV5-8	.	TRBJ2-5	.	CASSLPSVPQETQYF	TGTGCCAGCAGCCTCCCGAGTGTCCCCCAAGAGACCCAGTACTTC
TRBV5-3	.	TRBJ1-2	.	CARSLVQVDYGYTF	TGTGCCAGAAGCTTGGTTCAGGTGGACTATGGCTACACCTTC
TRBV9	.	TRBJ2-2	once	CASSVAPSPVNGELFF	TGTGCCAGCAGCGTAGCCCCGAGCCCGGTGAACGGGGAGCTGTTTTTT
TRBV5-4	.	TRBJ2-3	once	CASATGRGVRADTQYF	TGTGCCAGTGCTACGGGCAGGGGGGTTCGAGCAGATACGCAGTATTTT
TRBV29-1	.	TRBJ2-5	.	CSVPTGGVWETQYF	TGCAGCGTTCCAACAGGGGGGGTTTGGGAGACCCAGTACTTC
TRBV29-1	.	TRBJ1-1	.	CSVEGTGGFTEAFF	TGCAGCGTTGAAGGTACTGGGGGCTTCACTGAAGCTTTCTTT
TRBV28	.	TRBJ1-2	.	CASSFQGYYTF	TGTGCCAGCAGTTTCCAGGGATATTACACCTTC
TRBV28	.	TRBJ2-4	.	CASSLWTLQYF	TGTGCCAGCAGTTTATGGACTCTTCAGTACTTC
TRBV4-1	TRBD2	TRBJ2-1	.	CASSQDGLAVIPSYNEQFF	TGCGCCAGCAGCCAAGATGGGCTAGCGGTAATACCATCATACAATGAGCAGTTCTTC
TRBV10-3	TRBD1	TRBJ2-7	.	CAIRDRGPEQYF	TGTGCCATCAGGGACAGGGGCCCCGAGCAGTACTTC
TRBV7-3	TRBD1	TRBJ2-2	few	CASSSDRGATGELFF	TGTGCCAGCAGCTCTGACAGGGGTGCCACCGGGGAGCTGTTTTTT
TRBV28	TRBD1	TRBJ2-3	.	CASSPPGQGGPF	TGTGCCAGCAGCCCGCCGGGACAGGGTGGTCCTTTT
TRBV7-3	TRBD1	TRBJ2-5	.	CASSLGHRGLGETQYF	TGTGCCAGCAGCTTAGGCCACAGGGGGCTGGGGGAGACCCAGTACTTC
TRBV5-1	.	TRBJ1-4	.	CASTQIDRLNEKLFF	TGCGCCAGCACTCAGATCGACAGACTTAATGAAAAACTGTTTTTT
TRBV5-6	.	TRBJ1-1	.	CASSFSTEAFF	TGTGCCAGCAGCTTCTCGACTGAAGCTTTCTTT
TRBV7-8	.	TRBJ2-5	.	CASSFLQATQETQYF	TGTGCCAGCAGCTTCTTACAGGCCACGCAAGAGACCCAGTACTTC